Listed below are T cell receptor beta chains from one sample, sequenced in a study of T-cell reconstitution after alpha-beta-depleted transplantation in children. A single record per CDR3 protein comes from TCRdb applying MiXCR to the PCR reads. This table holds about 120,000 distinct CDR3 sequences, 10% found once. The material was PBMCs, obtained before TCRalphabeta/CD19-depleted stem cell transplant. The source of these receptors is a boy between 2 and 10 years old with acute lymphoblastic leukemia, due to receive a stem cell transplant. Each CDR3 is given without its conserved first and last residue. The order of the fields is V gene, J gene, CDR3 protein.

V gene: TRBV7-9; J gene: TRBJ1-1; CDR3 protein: ASSAIQGRNTEAF
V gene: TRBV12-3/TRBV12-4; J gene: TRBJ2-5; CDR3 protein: ASSFEGTSGIQETQY
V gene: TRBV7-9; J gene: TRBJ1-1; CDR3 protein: ASSPRSGEAF
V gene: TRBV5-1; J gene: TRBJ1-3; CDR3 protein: ASSLLGDSGNTIY
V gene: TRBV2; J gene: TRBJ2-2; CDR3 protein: ASREFSANTGELF
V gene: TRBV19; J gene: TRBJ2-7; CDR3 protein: ASREEGLTEQY
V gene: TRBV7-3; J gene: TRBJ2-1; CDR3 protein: ASSRTSRNEQF
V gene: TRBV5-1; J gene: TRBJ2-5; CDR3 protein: ASSTRTGVIGTQY
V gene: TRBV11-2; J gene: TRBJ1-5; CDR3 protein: ASSEGQSINQPQH
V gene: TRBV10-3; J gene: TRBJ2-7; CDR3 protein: AIAPNSAGPYEQY
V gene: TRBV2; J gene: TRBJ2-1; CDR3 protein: ASSVGRGSYNEQF
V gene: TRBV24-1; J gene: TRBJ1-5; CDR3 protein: ATSDPTRGNNQPQH
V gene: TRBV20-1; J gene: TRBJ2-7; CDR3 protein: SARPGQHEQY
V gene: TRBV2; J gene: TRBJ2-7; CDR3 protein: ASSSGATYEQY
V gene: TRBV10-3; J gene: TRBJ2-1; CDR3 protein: AISQGNEQF
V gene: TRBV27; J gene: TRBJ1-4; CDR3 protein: ASGTGLTNEKLF
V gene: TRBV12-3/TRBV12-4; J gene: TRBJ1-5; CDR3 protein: ASSLRVNQPQH
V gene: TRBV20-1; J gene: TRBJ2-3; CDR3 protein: SARDFRGDIPTDTQY
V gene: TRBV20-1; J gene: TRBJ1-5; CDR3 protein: SARGGGQPQH
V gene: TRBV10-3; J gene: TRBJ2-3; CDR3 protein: AISESKSFTDTQY
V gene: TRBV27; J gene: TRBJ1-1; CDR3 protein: ASRGRLNTEAF
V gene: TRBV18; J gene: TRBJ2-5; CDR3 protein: ASSPSRQGKETQY
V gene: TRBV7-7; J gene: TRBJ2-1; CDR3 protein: ASSLNPVAYNEQF
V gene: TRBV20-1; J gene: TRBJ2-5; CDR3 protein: SATGNHRDQETQY
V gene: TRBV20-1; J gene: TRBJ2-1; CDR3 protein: SARDPSANEQF
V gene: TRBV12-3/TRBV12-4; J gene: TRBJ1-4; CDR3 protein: ASSSRATNEKLF
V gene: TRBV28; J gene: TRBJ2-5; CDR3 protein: ASCFRGQGARETQY
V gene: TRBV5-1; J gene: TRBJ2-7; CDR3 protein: ASSFGQSYEQY
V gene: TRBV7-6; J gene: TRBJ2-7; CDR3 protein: ASSPRGIAATFTHEQY
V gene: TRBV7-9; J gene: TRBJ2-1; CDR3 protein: ASSLAQGSYNEQF
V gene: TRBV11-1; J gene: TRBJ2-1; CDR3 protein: ASSSTTRASGSISSYNEQF
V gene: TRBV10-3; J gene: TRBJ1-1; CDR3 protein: ATRTGLSTEAF
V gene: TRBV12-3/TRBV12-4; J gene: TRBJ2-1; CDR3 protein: ASSLRGGGDNEQF
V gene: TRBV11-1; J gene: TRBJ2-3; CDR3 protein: ASSGSDPGLAGGTDTQY
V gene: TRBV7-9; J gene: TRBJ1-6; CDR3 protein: ASSSPARPYNSPLH
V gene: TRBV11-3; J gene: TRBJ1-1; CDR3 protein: ASSLNSLNTEAF
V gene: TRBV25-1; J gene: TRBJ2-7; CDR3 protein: ASSESRSEQY
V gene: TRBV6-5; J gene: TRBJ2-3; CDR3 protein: ATTEGRDKTDTQY
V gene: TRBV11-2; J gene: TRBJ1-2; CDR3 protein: ASSISGGGYYGYT
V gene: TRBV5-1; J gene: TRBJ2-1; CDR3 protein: ASSSPPNEQF
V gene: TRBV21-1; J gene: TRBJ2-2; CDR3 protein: ASSTRETGELF
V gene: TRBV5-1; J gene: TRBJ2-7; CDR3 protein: ASSFSGASYEQY
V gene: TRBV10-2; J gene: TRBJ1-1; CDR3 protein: ASSDRARGDRNTEAF
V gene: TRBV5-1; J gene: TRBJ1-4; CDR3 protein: ASSLGGLGDEKLF
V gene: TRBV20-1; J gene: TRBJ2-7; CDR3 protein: SALRDPPYEQY
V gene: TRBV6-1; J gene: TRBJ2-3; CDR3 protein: ASSSRTSGSADTQY
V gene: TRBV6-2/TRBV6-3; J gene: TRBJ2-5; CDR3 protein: ASIDRVETQY
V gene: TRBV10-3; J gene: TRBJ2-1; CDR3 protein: AITRTVYNEQF
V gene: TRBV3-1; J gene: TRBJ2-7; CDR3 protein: ASSLPLGTSGYYEQY
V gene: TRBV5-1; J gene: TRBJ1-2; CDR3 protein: ASSTTANYGYT
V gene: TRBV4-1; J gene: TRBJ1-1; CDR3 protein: ASSRVDTEAF
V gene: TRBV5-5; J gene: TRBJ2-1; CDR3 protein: ASSLGHIGSYNEQF
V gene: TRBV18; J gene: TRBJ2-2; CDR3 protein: ASSPLLRGNTGELF
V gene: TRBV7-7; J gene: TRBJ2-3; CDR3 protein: ASSSDWTNTQY
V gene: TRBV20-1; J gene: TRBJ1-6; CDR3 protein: SARDPLPHDHNSPLH
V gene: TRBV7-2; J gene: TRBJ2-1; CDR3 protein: ASSWSLRTSGLLEQF
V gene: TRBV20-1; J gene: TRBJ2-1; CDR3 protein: SAPLAGGSSYNEQF
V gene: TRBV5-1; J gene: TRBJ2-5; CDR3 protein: ASSASRGQLQETQY